This T cell receptor (beta chain) came from a study of blood T cell repertoires in COVID-19. Per the original data handling: Reference gene primer amplification in the assay estimated nucleated cell counts. Profiled with immunoSEQ multiplex PCR; TCRdb holds only in-frame clones, not every one. V and J calls and clone size are copied from that table; D and trimming were computed from the DNA. The sample has approximately 300,000 clones, 90% seen once. The CDR3 spans 15 residues. The germline CDR1 and CDR2 sequences are SNHLY and FYNNEI. V shed 5 bases and J 5 bases; nucleotides not matched to a gene: 6. For this clone: Other DNA sequences of this sample code for an identical CDR3.

The TCR was taken from a young woman who had been exposed to COVID-19. The specimen was PBMCs or T cells enriched from blood (not recorded which). This rearrangement joins TRBV2 to TRBJ2-2, with 9 bases identical to TRBD1. Here the CDR3 reads CASSLQGAWTGELFF. CDR3 nucleotides: TGTGCCAGCAGTTTACAGGGGGCCTGGACCGGGGAGCTGTTTTTT. Complete variable domain (other parts from reference TRBV2 and TRBJ2-2): EPEVTQTPSHQVTQMGQEVILRCVPISNHLYFYWYRQILGQKVEFLVSFYNNEISEKSEIFDDQFSVERPDGSNFTLKIRSTKLEDSAMYFCASSLQGAWTGELFFGEGSRLTVL.